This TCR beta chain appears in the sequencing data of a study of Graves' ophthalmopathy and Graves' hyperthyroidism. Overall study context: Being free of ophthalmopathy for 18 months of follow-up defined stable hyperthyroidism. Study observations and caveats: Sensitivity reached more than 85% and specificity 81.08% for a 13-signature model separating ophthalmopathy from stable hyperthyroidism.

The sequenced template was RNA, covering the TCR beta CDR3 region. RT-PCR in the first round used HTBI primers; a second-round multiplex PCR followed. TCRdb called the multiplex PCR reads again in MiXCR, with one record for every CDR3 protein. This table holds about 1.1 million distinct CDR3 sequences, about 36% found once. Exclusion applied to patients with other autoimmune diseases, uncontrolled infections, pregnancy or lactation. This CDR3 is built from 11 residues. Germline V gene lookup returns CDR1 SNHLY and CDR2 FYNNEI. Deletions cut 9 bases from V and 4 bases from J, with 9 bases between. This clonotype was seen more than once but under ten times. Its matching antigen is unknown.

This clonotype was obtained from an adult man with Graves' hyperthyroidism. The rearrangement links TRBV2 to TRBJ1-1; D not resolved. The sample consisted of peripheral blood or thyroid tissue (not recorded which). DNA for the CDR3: TGTGCCAGGGTTTACGGCACTGAAGCTTTCTTT. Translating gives CARVYGTEAFF.